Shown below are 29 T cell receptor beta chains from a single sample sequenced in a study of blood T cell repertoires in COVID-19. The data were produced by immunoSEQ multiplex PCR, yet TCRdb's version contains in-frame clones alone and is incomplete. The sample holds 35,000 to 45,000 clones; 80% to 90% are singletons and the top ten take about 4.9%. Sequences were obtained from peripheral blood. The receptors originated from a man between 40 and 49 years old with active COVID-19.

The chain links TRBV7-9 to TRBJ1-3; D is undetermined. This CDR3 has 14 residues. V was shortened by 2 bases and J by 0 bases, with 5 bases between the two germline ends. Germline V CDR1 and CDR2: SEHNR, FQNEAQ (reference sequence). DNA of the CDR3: TGTGCCAGCAGCTTACTGAGCTCTGGAAACACCATATATTTT. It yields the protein CASSLLSSGNTIYF.

CDR3 sequence reads: CASSWGGPAYSPLHF. CDR3 coding DNA: TGTGCCAGCAGCTGGGGGGGCCCCGCTTATTCACCCCTCCACTTT. The V call is TRBV7-3, the J call TRBJ1-6, with D possibly matching TRBD1 (6 bases). The V and J ends lost 4 bases and 8 bases respectively, with 15 bases between them. Germline lookup yields CDR1 SGHTA and CDR2 FQGTGA. This CDR3 is 15 amino acids long.

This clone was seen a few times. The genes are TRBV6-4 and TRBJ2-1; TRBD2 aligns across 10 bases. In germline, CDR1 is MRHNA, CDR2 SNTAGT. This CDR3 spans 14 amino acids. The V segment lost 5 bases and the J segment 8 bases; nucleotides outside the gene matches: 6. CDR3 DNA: TGTGCCAGCAGTCCTAGCGGGAGTCCCGATGAGCAGTTCTTC. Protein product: CASSPSGSPDEQFF.

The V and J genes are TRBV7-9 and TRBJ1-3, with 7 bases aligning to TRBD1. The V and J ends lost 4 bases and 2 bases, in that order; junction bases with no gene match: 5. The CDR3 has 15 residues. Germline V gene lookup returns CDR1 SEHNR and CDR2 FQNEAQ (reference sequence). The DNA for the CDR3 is TGTGCCAGCAGCTCGACAGGGCGCCCTGGAAACACCATATATTTT. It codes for CASSSTGRPGNTIYF.

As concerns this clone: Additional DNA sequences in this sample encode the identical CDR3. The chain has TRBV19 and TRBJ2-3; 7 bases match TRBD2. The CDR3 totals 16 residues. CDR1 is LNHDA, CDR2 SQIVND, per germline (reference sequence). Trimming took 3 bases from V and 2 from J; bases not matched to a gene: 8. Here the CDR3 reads CASSIRSGTSTDTQYF. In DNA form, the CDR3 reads TGTGCCAGTAGTATCCGGAGCGGGACCTCCACAGATACGCAGTATTTT.

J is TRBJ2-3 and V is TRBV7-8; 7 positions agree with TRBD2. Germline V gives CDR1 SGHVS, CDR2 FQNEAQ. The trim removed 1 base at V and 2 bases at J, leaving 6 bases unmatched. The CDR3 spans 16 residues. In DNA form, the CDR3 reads TGTGCCAGCAGCTTAGTGGCGGGGGAGGACACAGATACGCAGTATTTT. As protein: CASSLVAGEDTDTQYF.

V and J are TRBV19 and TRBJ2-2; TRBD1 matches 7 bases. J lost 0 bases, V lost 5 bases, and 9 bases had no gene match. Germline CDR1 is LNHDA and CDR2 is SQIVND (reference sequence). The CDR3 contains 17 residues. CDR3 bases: TGTGCCAGTAGTCGAAAAATGGACAGGACGAACACCGGGGAGCTGTTTTTT. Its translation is CASSRKMDRTNTGELFF.

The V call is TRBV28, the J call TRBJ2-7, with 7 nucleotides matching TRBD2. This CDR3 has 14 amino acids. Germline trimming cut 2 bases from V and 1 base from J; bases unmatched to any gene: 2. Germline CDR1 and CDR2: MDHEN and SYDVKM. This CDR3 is CASSLTGLSYEQYF. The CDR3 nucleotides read TGTGCCAGCAGTTTAACGGGACTATCCTACGAGCAGTACTTC.

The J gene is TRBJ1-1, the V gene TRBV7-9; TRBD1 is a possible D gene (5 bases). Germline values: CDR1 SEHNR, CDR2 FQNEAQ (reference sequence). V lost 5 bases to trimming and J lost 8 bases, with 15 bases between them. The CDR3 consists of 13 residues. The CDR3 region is CASSAGPKPEAFF. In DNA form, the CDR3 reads TGTGCCAGCAGCGCGGGGCCAAAGCCCGAAGCTTTCTTT. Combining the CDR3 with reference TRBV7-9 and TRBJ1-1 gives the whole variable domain DTGVSQNPRHKITKRGQNVTFRCDPISEHNRLYWYRQTLGQGPEFLTYFQNEAQLEKSRLLSDRFSAERPKGSFSTLEIQRTEQGDSAMYLCASSAGPKPEAFFGQGTRLTVV.

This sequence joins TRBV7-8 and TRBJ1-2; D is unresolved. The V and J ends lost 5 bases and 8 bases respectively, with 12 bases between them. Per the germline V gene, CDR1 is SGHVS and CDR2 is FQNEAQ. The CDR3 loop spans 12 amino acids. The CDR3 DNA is TGTGCCAGCAGCCCAGACATTGCAGGCTACACCTTC. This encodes CASSPDIAGYTF.

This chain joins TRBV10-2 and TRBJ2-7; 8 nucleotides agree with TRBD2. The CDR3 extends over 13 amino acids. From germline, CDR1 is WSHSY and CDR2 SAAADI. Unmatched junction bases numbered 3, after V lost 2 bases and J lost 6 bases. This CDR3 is CASSERGGAEQYF. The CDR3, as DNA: TGCGCCAGCAGTGAGCGGGGGGGGGCCGAGCAGTACTTC.

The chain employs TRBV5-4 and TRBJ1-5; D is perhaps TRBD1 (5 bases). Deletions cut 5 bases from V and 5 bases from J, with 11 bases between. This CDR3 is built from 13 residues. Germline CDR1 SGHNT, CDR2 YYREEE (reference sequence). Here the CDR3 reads CASSSGDDQPQHF. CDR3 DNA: TGTGCCAGCAGTTCGGGGGATGATCAGCCCCAGCATTTT.

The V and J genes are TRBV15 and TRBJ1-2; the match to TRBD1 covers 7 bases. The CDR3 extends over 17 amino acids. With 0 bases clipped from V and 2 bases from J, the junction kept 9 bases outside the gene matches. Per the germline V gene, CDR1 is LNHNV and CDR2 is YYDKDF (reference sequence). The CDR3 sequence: CATSRDGDSLQNYGYTF. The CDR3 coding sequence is TGTGCCACCAGCAGAGATGGGGACAGCTTACAAAACTATGGCTACACCTTC. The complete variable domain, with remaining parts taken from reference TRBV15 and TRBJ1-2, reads DAMVIQNPRYQVTQFGKPVTLSCSQTLNHNVMYWYQQKSSQAPKLLFHYYDKDFNNEADTPDNFQSRRPNTSFCFLDIRSPGLGDTAMYLCATSRDGDSLQNYGYTFGSGTRLTVV.

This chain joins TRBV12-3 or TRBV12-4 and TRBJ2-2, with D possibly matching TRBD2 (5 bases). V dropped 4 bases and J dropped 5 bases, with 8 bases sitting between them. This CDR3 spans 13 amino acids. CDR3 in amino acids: CASSSPGTGELFF. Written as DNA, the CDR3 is TGTGCCAGCAGTTCCCCGGGGACCGGGGAGCTGTTTTTT.

The CDR3 coding sequence is TGCGCCAGCAGCCGGACAGTGATGAACACTGAAGCTTTCTTT. Translated: CASSRTVMNTEAFF. The V call is TRBV5-1, the J call TRBJ1-1; TRBD1 might be the D (6 bases). Germline assignment: CDR1 SGHRS and CDR2 YFSETQ. The CDR3 extends over 14 amino acids. Trimming left V 4 bases short and J 0 bases short, with 10 bases between.

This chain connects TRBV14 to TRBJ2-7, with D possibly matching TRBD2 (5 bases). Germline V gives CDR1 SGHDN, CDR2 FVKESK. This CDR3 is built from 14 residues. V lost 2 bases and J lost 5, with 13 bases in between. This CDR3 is CASSQKPGRNEQYF. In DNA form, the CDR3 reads TGTGCCAGCAGCCAAAAACCGGGAAGGAACGAGCAGTACTTC.

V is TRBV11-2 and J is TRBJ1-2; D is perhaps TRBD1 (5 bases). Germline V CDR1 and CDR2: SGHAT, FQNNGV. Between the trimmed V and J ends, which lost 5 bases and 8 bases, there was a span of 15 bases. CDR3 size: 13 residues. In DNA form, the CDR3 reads TGTGCCAGCAGCCCGGCGGGGGGAGGAGGCTACACCTTC. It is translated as CASSPAGGGGYTF.

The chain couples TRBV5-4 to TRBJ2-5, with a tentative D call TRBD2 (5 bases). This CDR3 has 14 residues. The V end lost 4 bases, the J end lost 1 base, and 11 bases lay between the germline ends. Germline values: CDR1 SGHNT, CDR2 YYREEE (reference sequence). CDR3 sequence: CASSARGIQETQYF. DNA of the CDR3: TGTGCCAGCAGCGCGCGAGGGATCCAAGAGACCCAGTACTTC. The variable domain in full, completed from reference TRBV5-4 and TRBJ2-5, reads ETGVTQSPTHLIKTRGQQVTLRCSSQSGHNTVSWYQQALGQGPQFIFQYYREEENGRGNFPPRFSGLQFPNYSSELNVNALELDDSALYLCASSARGIQETQYFGPGTRLLVL.

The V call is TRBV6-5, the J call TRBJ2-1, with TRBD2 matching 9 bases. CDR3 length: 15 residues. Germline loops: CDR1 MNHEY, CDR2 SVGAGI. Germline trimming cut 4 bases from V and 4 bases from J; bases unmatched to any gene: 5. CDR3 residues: CASSFGLAGYNEQFF. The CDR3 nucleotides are TGTGCCAGCAGTTTCGGGCTAGCGGGGTACAATGAGCAGTTCTTC.

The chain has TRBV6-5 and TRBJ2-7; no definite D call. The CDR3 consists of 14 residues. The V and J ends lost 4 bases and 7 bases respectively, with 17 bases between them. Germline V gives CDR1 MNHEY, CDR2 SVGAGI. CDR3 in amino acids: CASSSNLSPAEQYF. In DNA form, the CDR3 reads TGTGCCAGCAGTTCTAATCTCTCGCCCGCAGAGCAGTACTTC.

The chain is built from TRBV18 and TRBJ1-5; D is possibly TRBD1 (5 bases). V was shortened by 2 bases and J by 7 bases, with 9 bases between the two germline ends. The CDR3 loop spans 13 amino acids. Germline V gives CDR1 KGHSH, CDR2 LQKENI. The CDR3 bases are TGTGCCAGCTCACCAGGGCAGGGCCAGCCCCAGCATTTT. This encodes CASSPGQGQPQHF.

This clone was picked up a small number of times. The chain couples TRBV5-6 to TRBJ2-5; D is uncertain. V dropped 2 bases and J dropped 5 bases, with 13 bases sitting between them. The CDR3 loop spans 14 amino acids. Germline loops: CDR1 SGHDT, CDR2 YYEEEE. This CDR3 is CASSFFGGEETQYF. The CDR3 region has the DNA TGTGCCAGCAGCTTTTTTGGTGGTGAGGAGACCCAGTACTTC.

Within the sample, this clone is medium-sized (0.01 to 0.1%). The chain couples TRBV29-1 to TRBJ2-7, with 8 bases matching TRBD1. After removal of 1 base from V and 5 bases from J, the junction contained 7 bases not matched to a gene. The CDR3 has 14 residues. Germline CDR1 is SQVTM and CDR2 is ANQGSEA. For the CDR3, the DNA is TGCAGCGTTGAAGCGACAGGGGCGGAAGACGAGCAGTACTTC. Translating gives CSVEATGAEDEQYF.

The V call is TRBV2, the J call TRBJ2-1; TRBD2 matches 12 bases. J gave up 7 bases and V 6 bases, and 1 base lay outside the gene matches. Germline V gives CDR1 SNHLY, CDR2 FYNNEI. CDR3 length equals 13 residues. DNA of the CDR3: TGTGCCAGCAGGGGGACTAGCGGGAATGAGCAGTTCTTC. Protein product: CASRGTSGNEQFF.

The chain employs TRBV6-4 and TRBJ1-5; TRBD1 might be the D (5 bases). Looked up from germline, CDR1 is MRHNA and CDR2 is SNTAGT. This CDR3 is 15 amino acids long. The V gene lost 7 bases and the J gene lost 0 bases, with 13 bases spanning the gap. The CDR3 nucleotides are TGTGCCAGCATCCGACAGCCCTATAGCAATCAGCCCCAGCATTTT. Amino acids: CASIRQPYSNQPQHF.

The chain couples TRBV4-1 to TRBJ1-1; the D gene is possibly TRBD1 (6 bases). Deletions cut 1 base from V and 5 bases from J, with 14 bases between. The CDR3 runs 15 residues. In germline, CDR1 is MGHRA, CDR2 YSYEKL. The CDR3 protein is CASSQVAGAGTEAFF. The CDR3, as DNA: TGCGCCAGCAGCCAAGTGGCAGGGGCGGGTACTGAAGCTTTCTTT.

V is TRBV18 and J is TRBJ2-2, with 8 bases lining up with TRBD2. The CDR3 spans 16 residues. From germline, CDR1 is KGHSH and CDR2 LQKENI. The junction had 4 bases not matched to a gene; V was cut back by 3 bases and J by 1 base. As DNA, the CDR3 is TGTGCCAGCTCACCCCTAGCGGGCGAGAACACCGGGGAGCTGTTTTTT. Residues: CASSPLAGENTGELFF.

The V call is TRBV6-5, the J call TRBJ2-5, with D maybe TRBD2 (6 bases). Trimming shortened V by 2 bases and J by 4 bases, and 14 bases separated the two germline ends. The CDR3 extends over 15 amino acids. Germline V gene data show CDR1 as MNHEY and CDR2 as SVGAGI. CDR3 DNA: TGTGCCAGCAGTTACAGGGACTCAAACTTAGAGACCCAGTACTTC. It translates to CASSYRDSNLETQYF.

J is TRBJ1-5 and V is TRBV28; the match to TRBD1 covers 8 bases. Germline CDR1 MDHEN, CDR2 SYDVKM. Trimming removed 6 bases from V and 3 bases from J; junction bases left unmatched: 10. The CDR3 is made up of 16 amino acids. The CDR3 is CASRPGDRGSNQPQHF. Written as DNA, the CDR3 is TGTGCCAGCAGGCCAGGAGACAGGGGTTCCAATCAGCCCCAGCATTTT.